The clone carrying this T cell receptor beta chain was observed a few times. Antigen: not known. The TCR library protocol attached unique molecular identifiers to the individual cDNA molecules. TCRdb independently ran MiXCR on the 5' RACE reads; one entry per CDR3 protein. Seen here are some 76,000 distinct CDR3 sequences, about a sixth observed once, and the top ten hold roughly 12%. The sample originates from a study of early T cells in non-severe SARS-CoV-2 infection. About the study: Chains from this unsorted whole-blood bulk RNA could not be paired.

Findings and limits, study-wide: The matching step, a VDJdb search, favored anti-spike CD8 responses and missed private and CD4 specificities.

Germline loops: CDR1 SGHRS, CDR2 YFSETQ. The CDR3 totals 12 residues. The V end was cut by 5 bases, the J end by 5 bases, with 8 bases between. Sequencing was performed on whole blood. The TCR originated in an adult who was a healthcare worker with PCR-confirmed SARS-CoV-2 infection or an uninfected control (not recorded which). This chain links TRBV5-1 with TRBJ2-1, with D unresolved. The CDR3: CASRGSHNEQFF. The CDR3 bases are TGCGCCAGCAGGGGGTCCCACAATGAGCAGTTCTTC. The variable domain in full, completed from reference TRBV5-1 and TRBJ2-1, reads KAGVTQTPRYLIKTRGQQVTLSCSPISGHRSVSWYQQTPGQGLQFLFEYFSETQRNKGNFPGRFSGRQFSNSRSEMNVSTLELGDSALYLCASRGSHNEQFFGPGTRLTVL.